The clone carrying this T cell receptor beta chain has ten or more counts. Sequencing used immunoSEQ multiplex PCR; TCRdb keeps in-frame clones, though not all of them. The table shows 310,000 or so clones, with about 85% occurring only once. These data come from a study of blood T cell repertoires in COVID-19. As for the study in general: Whether acute or convalescent, the COVID-19 samples came from the United States, Italy and Spain. The cDNA or gDNA used as material had been derived from T cells, B-cell-depleted T cells, or PBMCs.

The V segment lost 4 bases and the J segment 6 bases; nucleotides outside the gene matches: 12. Germline CDR1 reads GTSNPN; CDR2 reads SVGIG (reference sequence). The CDR3 spans 15 residues. Participants spanned ages roughly 18 to 95 years and resided in over 20 US areas. Specimen: PBMCs or T cells enriched from blood (not recorded which). The sequence was obtained from a woman in her thirties who had recovered from COVID-19. V gene TRBV30 combines with J gene TRBJ1-2; 9 bases are shared with TRBD1. CDR3 sequence (DNA): TGTGCCTGGAAACGGGACAGGGCGAACACTCATGGCTACACCTTC. Its protein is CAWKRDRANTHGYTF.